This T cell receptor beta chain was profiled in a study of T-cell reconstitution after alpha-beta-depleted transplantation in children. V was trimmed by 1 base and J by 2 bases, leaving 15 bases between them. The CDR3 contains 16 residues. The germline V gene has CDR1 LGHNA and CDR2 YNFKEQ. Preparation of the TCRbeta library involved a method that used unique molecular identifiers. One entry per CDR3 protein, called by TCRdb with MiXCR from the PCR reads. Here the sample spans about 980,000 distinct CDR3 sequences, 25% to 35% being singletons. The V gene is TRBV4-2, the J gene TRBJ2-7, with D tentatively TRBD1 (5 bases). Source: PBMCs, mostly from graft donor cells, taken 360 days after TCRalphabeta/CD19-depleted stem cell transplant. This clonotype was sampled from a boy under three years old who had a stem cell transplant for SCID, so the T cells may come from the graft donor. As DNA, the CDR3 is TGTGCCAGCAGCCAAGCTGCGACAGTGAGGACCTACGAGCAGTACTTC. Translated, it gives CASSQAATVRTYEQYF.